Sequencing of this T cell receptor beta chain was carried out in a study of T-cell reconstitution after alpha-beta-depleted transplantation in children. The V and J ends lost 3 bases and 6 bases respectively, with 18 bases between them. Germline V gene lookup returns CDR1 KGHSH and CDR2 LQKENI. This CDR3 region has 15 residues. Using unique molecular identifiers, the investigators prepared the TCRbeta library. TCRdb itself ran the PCR reads through MiXCR, one entry per CDR3 protein. This table has just under 550,000 distinct CDR3 sequences, approximately 20% appearing once. The input for sequencing was PBMCs from the stem cell graft donor, taken from the stem cell graft. This sequence originates from a human donor who donated a stem cell graft to a child with acute lymphoblastic leukemia. The gene calls are TRBV18 and TRBJ2-7; TRBD2 might be the D (5 bases). The CDR3: CASSPGVSPPGEQYF. The DNA of the CDR3 is TGTGCCAGCTCACCGGGAGTGAGCCCGCCGGGCGAGCAGTACTTC.